These 4 T cell receptor beta chains were all obtained from the same sample, sequenced in a study of vaccination and CD4 T cells after COVID-19. Sequenced with the Oncomine TCR Beta short-read assay was DNA taken from cultured CD4+ T cells. Each CDR3 protein gets one entry after TCRdb re-called the PCR reads with MiXCR. The sample has 20,000 to 25,000 distinct CDR3 sequences, under 40% seen once. These TCRs are of unknown antigen specificity. Regarding time point: late sampling 161 to 241 days after vaccination in a few convalescent patients. The treatment is: approximately 10-day PBMC culture with coronavirus spike peptide pools or control peptides (ViraFEST assay). The specimen comprised CD4+ T cells from blood, cultured in vitro, sampled about 7 months after SARS-CoV-2 vaccination. These receptor sequences come from a human donor who had recovered from COVID-19.

Only a few counts were recorded for this clonotype. The rearrangement joins TRBV7-2 to TRBJ2-5; no clear D gene. The germline gives CDR1 SGHTA, CDR2 FQGNSA. Deletions cut 7 bases from V and 0 bases from J, with 12 bases between. The CDR3 has 14 residues. CDR3 DNA: TGTGCCAGCAACGAATACAGTTACCAAGAGACCCAGTACTTC. Protein: CASNEYSYQETQYF.

The chain employs TRBV20-1 and TRBJ2-3, with 16 bases that match TRBD2. The CDR3 consists of 17 residues. The ends lost 6 bases at V and 2 bases at J; junction bases unmatched: 8. Germline V lookup: CDR1 DFQATT, CDR2 SNEGSKA (reference sequence). CDR3 sequence (DNA): TGCAGTGCCACGGGACTAGCGGGAGGGTCAGCCACAGATACGCAGTATTTT. Residues: CSATGLAGGSATDTQYF.

This clonotype came up a few times. V and J are TRBV6-2 or TRBV6-3 and TRBJ1-2; 11 bases match TRBD1. Germline V gene lookup returns CDR1 MNHEY and CDR2 SVGEGT. This CDR3 comprises 14 residues. Written as DNA, the CDR3 is TGTGTCACCCGCGGGACAGGGGGAAACTATGGCTACACCTTC. The encoded protein is CVTRGTGGNYGYTF.

This clonotype was observed a few times. The chain has TRBV5-4 and TRBJ2-5, with unresolved D. CDR1 and CDR2 (germline): SGHNT, YYREEE (reference sequence). Trimming left V 0 bases short and J 5 bases short, with 8 bases between. This CDR3 comprises 13 residues. The CDR3 bases are TGTGCCAGCAGCTTGGGGGGTAGCGAGACCCAGTACTTC. Amino acids: CASSLGGSETQYF.